The 32 T cell receptor beta chains below all came from one sample that was sequenced in a study of cytomegalovirus exposure and HLA in healthy donors. Primers: 60 Vbeta forward and 13 Jbeta reverse. The protocol was immunoSEQ multiplex PCR, while the TCRdb copy is restricted to in-frame clones and leaves out a portion. Of 200,000 to 300,000 clones in the sample, about 83% were seen once. The specimen was PBMCs. The receptors derive from a woman in her forties in good health and CMV-seropositive.

The chain employs TRBV28 and TRBJ1-2, with 7 bases aligning to TRBD1. With 6 bases clipped from V and 8 bases from J, the junction kept 6 bases outside the gene matches. Germline CDR1 reads MDHEN; CDR2 reads SYDVKM. The CDR3 totals 12 residues. CDR3 in amino acids: CASSFRDSGYTF. As DNA, the CDR3 is TGTGCCAGCAGCTTCCGGGACAGCGGCTACACCTTC.

The rearrangement joins TRBV30 to TRBJ2-5; 7 bases line up with TRBD1. V lost 4 bases to trimming and J lost 5 bases; unmatched junction nucleotides: 7. CDR1 GTSNPN and CDR2 SVGIG come from the germline V gene (reference sequence). This CDR3 is built from 13 residues. In DNA form, the CDR3 reads TGTGCCTGGAAACAGGGGAGAGGGGAGACCCAGTACTTC. Amino acid sequence: CAWKQGRGETQYF. Supplemented by reference TRBV30 and TRBJ2-5, the full variable domain reads SQTIHQWPATLVQPVGSPLSLECTVEGTSNPNLYWYRQAAGRGLQLLFYSVGIGQISSEVPQNLSASRPQDRQFILSSKKLLLSDSGFYLCAWKQGRGETQYFGPGTRLLVL.

The gene calls are TRBV4-2 and TRBJ2-3, with TRBD2 identical over 16 bases. The CDR3 runs 19 residues. V shed 1 base and J 1 base; nucleotides not matched to a gene: 5. Germline-derived CDR1 and CDR2 are LGHNA and YNFKEQ. The CDR3: CASSQVGLAGGPRTDTQYF. The CDR3 DNA follows: TGTGCCAGCAGCCAAGTGGGACTAGCGGGAGGGCCCCGCACAGATACGCAGTATTTT.

V is TRBV27 and J is TRBJ1-1; TRBD1 is a possible D gene (5 bases). V was clipped by 8 bases and J by 1 base, with 17 bases between them. Germline V gene data show CDR1 as MNHEY and CDR2 as SMNVEV (reference sequence). The CDR3 has 15 amino acids. CDR3 amino acids: CASVLYRTGNTEAFF. The CDR3 DNA follows: TGTGCCAGCGTATTATACAGAACAGGGAACACTGAAGCTTTCTTT.

This clone was seen once. The chain has TRBV6-5 and TRBJ2-7; maybe TRBD2 (6 bases). The germline V and J ends were trimmed by 8 bases and 6 bases, with 14 bases remaining between them. The V gene's germline CDR1 is MNHEY and CDR2 SVGAGI. This CDR3 is built from 12 residues. CDR3 bases: TGTGCCAGCCTAGGAGGGAATGCCGAGCAGTACTTC. This encodes CASLGGNAEQYF.

The chain couples TRBV7-9 to TRBJ1-5, with 9 bases aligning to TRBD1. Trimming at V came to 5 bases and at J to 1 base, leaving 6 bases not matched to a gene. Germline V gene data show CDR1 as SEHNR and CDR2 as FQNEAQ (reference sequence). The CDR3 is 16 amino acids. The chain's CDR3 is CASSPWTGDSNQPQHF. In DNA, the CDR3 is TGTGCCAGCAGCCCATGGACAGGGGACAGCAATCAGCCCCAGCATTTT.

The chain carries TRBV10-3 and TRBJ2-7; D is possibly TRBD1 (7 bases). The CDR3 runs to 14 residues. Trimming pared 6 bases from V and 0 bases from J, leaving 12 bases between. The V gene's germline CDR1 is ENHRY and CDR2 SYGVKD. CDR3 coding DNA: TGTGCCATCAGCGGGGGACAGAACTCCTACGAGCAGTACTTC. This codes for CAISGGQNSYEQYF.

J is TRBJ1-2 and V is TRBV6-5; 8 bases are a match to TRBD1. The CDR3 has 14 amino acids. The junction had 7 bases not matched to a gene; V was cut back by 6 bases and J by 4 bases. From germline, CDR1 is MNHEY and CDR2 SVGAGI. CDR3: CASSSGGHSYGYTF. The CDR3 DNA sequence: TGTGCCAGCAGCTCAGGGGGCCATAGCTATGGCTACACCTTC.

The gene calls are TRBV19 and TRBJ2-5; D may be TRBD1 (6 bases). The CDR3 is made up of 14 amino acids. The V end was cut by 4 bases, the J end by 2 bases, with 11 bases between. Per the germline V gene, CDR1 is LNHDA and CDR2 is SQIVND (reference sequence). This CDR3 reads CASSTPTGQETQYF. The DNA of the CDR3 is TGTGCCAGTAGTACCCCGACAGGTCAAGAGACCCAGTACTTC. The whole variable domain, remainder taken from reference TRBV19 and TRBJ2-5, is DGGITQSPKYLFRKEGQNVTLSCEQNLNHDAMYWYRQDPGQGLRLIYYSQIVNDFQKGDIAEGYSVSREKKESFPLTVTSAQKNPTAFYLCASSTPTGQETQYFGPGTRLLVL.

This chain links TRBV7-9 with TRBJ2-2; 12 bases fit TRBD2. V shed 5 bases and J 3 bases; nucleotides not matched to a gene: 4. Germline V gives CDR1 SEHNR, CDR2 FQNEAQ (reference sequence). The CDR3 runs to 16 residues. For the CDR3, the DNA is TGTGCCAGCAGCCTGCGACTAGCGGGAGACACCGGGGAGCTGTTTTTT. Protein product: CASSLRLAGDTGELFF.

J is TRBJ1-2 and V is TRBV27; weak D call: TRBD1 (5 bases). Germline V gives CDR1 MNHEY, CDR2 SMNVEV (reference sequence). The ends were cut back, 4 bases at V and 2 bases at J, with 8 bases in the middle. This CDR3 spans 13 amino acids. The CDR3 loop reads CASSWAGNYGYTF. The DNA of the CDR3 is TGTGCCAGCAGTTGGGCAGGGAACTATGGCTACACCTTC.

The rearrangement links TRBV7-3 to TRBJ2-5; D unresolved. The CDR3 loop spans 13 amino acids. Trimming removed 4 bases from V and 4 bases from J, with 10 bases in between. Germline CDR1 reads SGHTA; CDR2 reads FQGTGA. The CDR3 here is CASSSTYLETQYF. In DNA, the CDR3 is TGTGCCAGCAGCTCGACATACCTAGAGACCCAGTACTTC.

The V gene is TRBV6-1, the J gene TRBJ1-5, with D possibly matching TRBD1 (5 bases). Germline CDR1 reads MNHNS; CDR2 reads SASEGT. This CDR3 has 14 residues. V lost 5 bases and J lost 7, with 15 bases in between. CDR3 in amino acids: CASSHTRDPQPQHF. The CDR3 DNA follows: TGTGCCAGCAGTCACACCAGGGATCCCCAGCCCCAGCATTTT.

J is TRBJ2-7 and V is TRBV28; 13 positions match TRBD2. Trimming removed 7 bases from V and 5 bases from J; junction bases left unmatched: 11. Germline values: CDR1 MDHEN, CDR2 SYDVKM. This CDR3 region has 16 residues. CDR3 region: CASTPDGLAGANEQYF. The CDR3 nucleotides read TGTGCCAGCACCCCCGATGGACTAGCGGGAGCGAACGAGCAGTACTTC.

This rearrangement joins TRBV4-1 to TRBJ1-5; 8 nucleotides agree with TRBD1. CDR1 is MGHRA and CDR2 is YSYEKL in the germline V gene. With 0 bases clipped from V and 2 bases from J, the junction kept 3 bases outside the gene matches. The CDR3 runs 16 residues. The CDR3 DNA follows: TGCGCCAGCAGCCAAGAGGAGGGACAGGGCAATCAGCCCCAGCATTTT. It translates to CASSQEEGQGNQPQHF.

The J gene is TRBJ1-2, the V gene TRBV19, with TRBD1 identical over 11 bases. The CDR3 extends over 13 amino acids. V trimming: 10 bases; J trimming: 4 bases; junction bases outside the gene matches: 5. Per germline, CDR1 LNHDA and CDR2 SQIVND (reference sequence). CDR3 in DNA: TGTGCCACCCGGGACAGGGGGGGCTATGGCTACACCTTC. Amino acid sequence: CATRDRGGYGYTF.

The J gene is TRBJ1-2, the V gene TRBV19; 8 bases fit TRBD1. CDR1 is LNHDA, CDR2 SQIVND, per germline (reference sequence). After removal of 7 bases from V and 7 bases from J, the junction contained 14 bases not matched to a gene. This CDR3 region has 15 residues. The CDR3 region is CASTSITQGAVGYTF. The CDR3 nucleotides read TGTGCCAGTACCTCCATCACTCAGGGGGCGGTTGGCTACACCTTC.

This clone has just a few counts. The genes are TRBV7-9 and TRBJ2-3, with D unclear. The length of the CDR3 is 14 residues. Germline values: CDR1 SEHNR, CDR2 FQNEAQ (reference sequence). Trimming took 0 bases from V and 6 from J, leaving 10 bases between them. CDR3: CASSLARSHDTQYF. The CDR3 bases are TGTGCCAGCAGCTTAGCCAGATCCCACGATACGCAGTATTTT. Full variable domain (outside the CDR3, taken from reference TRBV7-9 and TRBJ2-3): DTGVSQNPRHKITKRGQNVTFRCDPISEHNRLYWYRQTLGQGPEFLTYFQNEAQLEKSRLLSDRFSAERPKGSFSTLEIQRTEQGDSAMYLCASSLARSHDTQYFGPGTRLTVL.

The CDR3 protein is CASSKIAGGLTDTQYF. As DNA, the CDR3 is TGTGCCAGCAGTAAAATAGCGGGAGGGCTGACAGATACGCAGTATTTT. The chain combines TRBV6-4 with TRBJ2-3; 11 nucleotides agree with TRBD2. The CDR3 runs to 16 residues. Germline V gene sequence: CDR1 MRHNA, CDR2 SNTAGT. The V and J ends lost 5 bases and 3 bases, in that order; junction bases with no gene match: 7.

The V gene is TRBV29-1, the J gene TRBJ2-7; TRBD2 aligns across 9 bases. The CDR3 has 13 residues. Losses at the gene ends were 6 bases for V and 0 bases for J; bases not matched to a gene: 3. CDR1 SQVTM and CDR2 ANQGSEA come from the germline V gene. In DNA, the CDR3 is TGCAGCGTGACTAGCGGTAGCTCCTACGAGCAGTACTTC. As protein: CSVTSGSSYEQYF.

This chain links TRBV19 with TRBJ1-1, with TRBD1 matching 7 bases. V was pared by 7 bases and J by 6 bases, with 11 bases of the junction left unmatched. The CDR3 sequence is 14 residues long. Germline assignment: CDR1 LNHDA and CDR2 SQIVND (reference sequence). This CDR3 is CASIPGQYFSEAFF. As DNA, the CDR3 is TGTGCCAGTATTCCGGGACAGTATTTCTCTGAAGCTTTCTTT.

The rearrangement uses TRBV6-1 and TRBJ2-7; 8 bases fit TRBD1. J was trimmed by 3 bases and V by 8 bases; bases with no gene match: 3. Germline V gives CDR1 MNHNS, CDR2 SASEGT. CDR3 length: 12 residues. The CDR3 loop reads CASVGQGYEQYF. Written as DNA, the CDR3 is TGTGCCAGCGTCGGACAGGGCTACGAGCAGTACTTC.

The rearrangement joins TRBV4-3 to TRBJ2-4, with TRBD1 identical over 9 bases. J was trimmed by 5 bases and V by 4 bases; bases with no gene match: 15. CDR3 length: 18 amino acids. The V gene's germline CDR1 is LGHNA and CDR2 YSLEER. This CDR3 is CASSPTPQNRGRENIQYF. CDR3 DNA: TGCGCCAGCAGCCCCACCCCGCAAAACAGGGGGCGCGAAAACATTCAGTACTTC.

This clone was picked up one time. This chain joins TRBV7-6 and TRBJ2-5; weak D call: TRBD1 (5 bases). The CDR3 is made up of 15 amino acids. Trimming shortened V by 6 bases and J by 4 bases, and 18 bases separated the two germline ends. Germline V gene sequence: CDR1 SGHVS, CDR2 FNYEAQ. The CDR3 nucleotides are TGTGCCAGCAGTTACTACCAGGGTCATTCAGAGACCCAGTACTTC. Translated: CASSYYQGHSETQYF.

The chain has TRBV11-2 and TRBJ2-1; 10 positions match TRBD2. V was pared by 1 base and J by 8 bases, with 8 bases of the junction left unmatched. Germline V gene lookup returns CDR1 SGHAT and CDR2 FQNNGV. The CDR3 is made up of 16 amino acids. The CDR3 here is CASSLVGSSGSYEQFF. The CDR3 nucleotides are TGTGCCAGCAGCTTAGTGGGGTCTAGCGGGAGTTATGAGCAGTTCTTC.

This clone was counted once. The gene calls are TRBV11-2 and TRBJ2-7; 7 nucleotides agree with TRBD2. The CDR3 runs to 16 residues. The trim removed 0 bases at V and 0 bases at J, leaving 5 bases unmatched. Germline values: CDR1 SGHAT, CDR2 FQNNGV. This CDR3 is CASSLDLASGSYEQYF. CDR3 in DNA: TGTGCCAGCAGCTTAGATTTGGCTAGCGGCTCCTACGAGCAGTACTTC.

The rearrangement uses TRBV6-5 and TRBJ2-3; no definite D call. The CDR3 extends over 16 amino acids. Trimming removed 2 bases from V and 4 bases from J, with 16 bases in between. CDR1 and CDR2 (germline): MNHEY, SVGAGI. CDR3 protein: CASSYAKSIWPDTQYF. The CDR3 DNA sequence: TGTGCCAGCAGTTACGCCAAATCAATCTGGCCAGATACGCAGTATTTT.

This clone occurred once. The chain employs TRBV5-6 and TRBJ2-1; 11 nucleotides match TRBD2. V lost 2 bases, J lost 4 bases, and 5 bases stayed unmatched. The CDR3 covers 16 residues. Germline lookup yields CDR1 SGHDT and CDR2 YYEEEE. The DNA of the CDR3 is TGTGCCAGCAGCTTACCACTAGCGGGAGTTTACAATGAGCAGTTCTTC. Translation gives CASSLPLAGVYNEQFF.

This sequence joins TRBV4-3 and TRBJ2-7; 7 bases agree with TRBD1. This CDR3 region has 14 residues. The J segment lost 2 bases and the V segment lost 1 base, leaving 2 bases of the junction unmatched. Germline CDR1 is LGHNA and CDR2 is YSLEER. DNA of the CDR3: TGCGCCAGCAGCCAAGGGCAGGGGGCCTACGAGCAGTACTTC. Translated: CASSQGQGAYEQYF.

The CDR3 DNA follows: TGTGCCAGCAGCAATGGAGAGAACACTGAAGCTTTCTTT. Its translation: CASSNGENTEAFF. This chain joins TRBV7-9 and TRBJ1-1, with D unclear. V was cut by 5 bases and J by 1 base, with 8 bases left in between. The CDR3 runs 13 residues. Looked up from germline, CDR1 is SEHNR and CDR2 is FQNEAQ (reference sequence).

The chain employs TRBV5-6 and TRBJ1-2; 9 bases agree with TRBD1. Germline lookup yields CDR1 SGHDT and CDR2 YYEEEE. After removal of 3 bases from V and 7 bases from J, the junction contained 4 bases not matched to a gene. This CDR3 has 13 amino acids. The CDR3 sequence is CASSWTGAGGYTF. CDR3 bases: TGTGCCAGCAGCTGGACAGGGGCGGGTGGCTACACCTTC.

The chain couples TRBV29-1 to TRBJ2-2; TRBD2 agrees at 8 bases. The ends lost 4 bases at V and 0 bases at J; junction bases unmatched: 4. The CDR3 runs 15 residues. Germline V lookup: CDR1 SQVTM, CDR2 ANQGSEA. DNA for the CDR3: TGCAGCGTTGCCGGGAGGGCCCCGAACACCGGGGAGCTGTTTTTT. It yields the protein CSVAGRAPNTGELFF.